Listed below are T cell receptor beta chains from one sample, sequenced in a study of cytomegalovirus exposure and HLA in healthy donors. TCRdb keeps only in-frame clones here, not all; method: immunoSEQ multiplex PCR. The table includes about 110,000 clones, 65% to 75% detected once. Sequencing used PBMCs. The receptors stem from a man aged 40-49 years in good health and CMV-seropositive. The conserved cysteine and the conserved F or W are not part of the CDR3 here. The order of the fields is J gene, D gene, V gene, CDR3 protein. The D gene is left open where the match is weak.

TRBJ2-7 | TRBD2 | TRBV7-2 | ASSTTHRTSGGRQY
TRBJ2-3 | NA | TRBV5-8 | ASSLRERSSTDTQY
TRBJ1-1 | TRBD1 | TRBV27 | ASSQRQGSSAF
TRBJ1-2 | TRBD1 | TRBV11-2 | ASSLMAGTGYGYT
TRBJ1-1 | NA | TRBV6-5 | ASSYSRLNVGEAF
TRBJ1-3 | TRBD1 | TRBV6-1 | ASIGQGTRTIY
TRBJ2-5 | TRBD2 | TRBV5-8 | ASSLRTSEKETQY
TRBJ1-2 | NA | TRBV28 | ASSSWLLRDTGGYGYT
TRBJ2-2 | NA | TRBV9 | ASSVEADGELF
TRBJ1-1 | NA | TRBV5-1 | ASSLGAGTEAF
TRBJ2-7 | TRBD1 | TRBV15 | ATSGLRQGTYEQY
TRBJ1-4 | NA | TRBV6-6 | ASRKGVKLF
TRBJ1-5 | NA | TRBV5-1 | ASSLVGGSNQPQH
TRBJ1-3 | NA | TRBV7-9 | ASSPGQTKGNTIY
TRBJ2-7 | TRBD1 | TRBV10-3 | AIENRDRGYEQY
TRBJ1-5 | TRBD1 | TRBV19 | ASSPGTGSQPQH
TRBJ2-1 | TRBD2 | TRBV19 | ASTFWTSGVYNEQF
TRBJ2-1 | TRBD1 | TRBV5-1 | ASSLGGQGAGNEQF
TRBJ2-3 | TRBD2 | TRBV4-3 | ASSQVWTSGGGTQY
TRBJ2-3 | TRBD2 | TRBV4-3 | ASSQELAGATQY
TRBJ1-1 | NA | TRBV4-1 | ASSPGPSGRGAF
TRBJ1-1 | NA | TRBV30 | AWGRNLNTEAF
TRBJ2-3 | TRBD1 | TRBV15 | ATSESGTGGTDTQY
TRBJ2-7 | TRBD1 | TRBV6-1 | ASSDTFETGGYEQY
TRBJ2-1 | NA | TRBV28 | ASSRQDNEQF
TRBJ1-2 | NA | TRBV6-5 | ASSLIPFGGYT
TRBJ1-2 | TRBD1 | TRBV2 | ASTTSVRGHNYGYT
TRBJ2-2 | TRBD2 | TRBV7-9 | ASRTTREGVTGELF
TRBJ2-2 | NA | TRBV27 | ASSYRRVGTGELF